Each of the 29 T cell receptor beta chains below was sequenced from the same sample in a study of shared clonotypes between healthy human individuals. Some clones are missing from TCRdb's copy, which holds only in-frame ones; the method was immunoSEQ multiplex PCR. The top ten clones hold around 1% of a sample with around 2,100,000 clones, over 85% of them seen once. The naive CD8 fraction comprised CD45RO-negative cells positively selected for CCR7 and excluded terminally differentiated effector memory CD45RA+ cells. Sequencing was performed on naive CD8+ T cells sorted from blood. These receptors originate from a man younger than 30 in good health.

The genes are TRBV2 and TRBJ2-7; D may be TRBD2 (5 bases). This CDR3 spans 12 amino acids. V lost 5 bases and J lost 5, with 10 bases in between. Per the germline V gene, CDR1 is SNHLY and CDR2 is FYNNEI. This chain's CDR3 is CASSLVSDEQYF. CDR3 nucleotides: TGTGCCAGCAGTCTTGTTAGCGACGAGCAGTACTTC.

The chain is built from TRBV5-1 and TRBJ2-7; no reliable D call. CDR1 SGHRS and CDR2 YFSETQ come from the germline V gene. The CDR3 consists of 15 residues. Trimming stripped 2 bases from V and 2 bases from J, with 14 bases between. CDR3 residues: CASSLFDPRTYEQYF. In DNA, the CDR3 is TGCGCCAGCAGCTTATTCGACCCTCGGACCTACGAGCAGTACTTC.

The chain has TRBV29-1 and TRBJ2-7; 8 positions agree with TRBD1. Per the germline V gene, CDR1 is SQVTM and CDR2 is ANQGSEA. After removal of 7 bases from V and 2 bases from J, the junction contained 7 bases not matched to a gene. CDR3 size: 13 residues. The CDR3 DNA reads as TGCAGCGCTGGGACAGGTATTCCCTACGAGCAGTACTTC. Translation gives CSAGTGIPYEQYF.

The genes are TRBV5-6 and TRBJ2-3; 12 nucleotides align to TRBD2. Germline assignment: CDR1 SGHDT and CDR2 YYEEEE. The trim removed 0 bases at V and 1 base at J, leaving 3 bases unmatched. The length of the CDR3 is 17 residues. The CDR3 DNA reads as TGTGCCAGCAGCTTGGGACTAGCGGGGGCGGGCACAGATACGCAGTATTTT. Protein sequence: CASSLGLAGAGTDTQYF.

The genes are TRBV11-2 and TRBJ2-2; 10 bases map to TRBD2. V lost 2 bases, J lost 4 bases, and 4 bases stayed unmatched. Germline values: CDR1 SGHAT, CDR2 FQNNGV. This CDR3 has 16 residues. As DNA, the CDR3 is TGTGCCAGCAGCTTACTAGCGGGAGATATCACCGGGGAGCTGTTTTTT. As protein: CASSLLAGDITGELFF.

The CDR3 coding sequence is TGCGCCAGCAGCCCCAGACCGTCTATCGGTGAGCAGTTCTTC. As protein: CASSPRPSIGEQFF. This chain connects TRBV4-1 to TRBJ2-1; D gene unclear. The CDR3 consists of 14 residues. Germline CDR1 MGHRA, CDR2 YSYEKL. Trimming took off 4 bases at V and 9 bases at J, with 16 bases between the two ends.

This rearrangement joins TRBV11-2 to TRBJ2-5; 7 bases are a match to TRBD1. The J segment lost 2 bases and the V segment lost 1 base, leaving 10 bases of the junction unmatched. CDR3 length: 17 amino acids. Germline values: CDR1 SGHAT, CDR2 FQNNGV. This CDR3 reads CASSLVEGTALQETQYF. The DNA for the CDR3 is TGTGCCAGCAGCTTAGTAGAGGGGACAGCCCTACAAGAGACCCAGTACTTC.

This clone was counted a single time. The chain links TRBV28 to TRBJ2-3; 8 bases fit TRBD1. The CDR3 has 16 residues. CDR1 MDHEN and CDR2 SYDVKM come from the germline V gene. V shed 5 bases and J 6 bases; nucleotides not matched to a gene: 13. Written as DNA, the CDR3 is TGTGCCAGCAGTCTGTACCAGGGGGCGGAATCCGATACGCAGTATTTT. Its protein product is CASSLYQGAESDTQYF.

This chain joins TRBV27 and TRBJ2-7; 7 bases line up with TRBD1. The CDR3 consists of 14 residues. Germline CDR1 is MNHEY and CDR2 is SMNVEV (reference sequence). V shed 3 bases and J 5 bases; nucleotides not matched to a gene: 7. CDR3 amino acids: CASSFRQGGHEQYF. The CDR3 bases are TGTGCCAGCAGTTTCCGACAGGGCGGACACGAGCAGTACTTC.

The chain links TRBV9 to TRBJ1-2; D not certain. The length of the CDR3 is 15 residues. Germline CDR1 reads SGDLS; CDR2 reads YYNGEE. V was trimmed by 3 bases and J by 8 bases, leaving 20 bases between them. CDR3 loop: CASSETPGEYNGYTF. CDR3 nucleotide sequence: TGTGCCAGCAGCGAAACGCCAGGAGAATATAACGGCTACACCTTC.

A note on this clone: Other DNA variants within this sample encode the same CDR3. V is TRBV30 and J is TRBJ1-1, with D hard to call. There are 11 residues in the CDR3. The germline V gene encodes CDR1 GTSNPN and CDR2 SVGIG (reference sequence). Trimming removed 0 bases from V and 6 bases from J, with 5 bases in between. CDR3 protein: CAWSVGAEAFF. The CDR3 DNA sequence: TGTGCCTGGAGTGTAGGAGCTGAAGCTTTCTTT.

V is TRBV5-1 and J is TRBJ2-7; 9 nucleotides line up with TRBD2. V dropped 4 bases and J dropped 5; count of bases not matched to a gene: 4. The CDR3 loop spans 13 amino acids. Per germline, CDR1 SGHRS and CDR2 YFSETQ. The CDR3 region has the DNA TGCGCCAGCAGCGCGGGCGGGGGGGACGAGCAGTACTTC. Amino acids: CASSAGGGDEQYF.

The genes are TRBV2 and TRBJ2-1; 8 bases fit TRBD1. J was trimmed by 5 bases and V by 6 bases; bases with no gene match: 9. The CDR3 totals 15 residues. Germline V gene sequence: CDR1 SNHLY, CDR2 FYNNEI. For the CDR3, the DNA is TGTGCCAGCAGGCCCGCGGGACAGGAAGACAATGAGCAGTTCTTC. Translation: CASRPAGQEDNEQFF.

In DNA form, the CDR3 reads TGTGCCAGCAGCTTAGGCCGACTAGCGGGGGGCAACATTCAGTACTTC. Protein product: CASSLGRLAGGNIQYF. This chain uses TRBV13 with TRBJ2-4, with TRBD2 identical over 13 bases. V gave up 0 bases and J gave up 7 bases; unmatched junction bases: 3. Germline CDR1 and CDR2: PRHDT and FYEKMQ (reference sequence). This CDR3 is 16 amino acids long.

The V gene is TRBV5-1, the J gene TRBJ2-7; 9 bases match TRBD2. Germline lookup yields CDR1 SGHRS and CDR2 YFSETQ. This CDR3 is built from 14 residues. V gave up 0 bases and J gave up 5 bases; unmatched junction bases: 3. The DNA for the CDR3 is TGCGCCAGCAGCTTGGTGGTAGCGGGGGACGAGCAGTACTTC. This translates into CASSLVVAGDEQYF.

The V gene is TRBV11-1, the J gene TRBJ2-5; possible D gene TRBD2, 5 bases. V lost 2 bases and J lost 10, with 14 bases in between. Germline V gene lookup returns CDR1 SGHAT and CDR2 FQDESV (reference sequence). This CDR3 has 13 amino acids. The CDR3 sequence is CASSLTRSEVQYF. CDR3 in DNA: TGTGCCAGCAGCTTAACTAGGAGTGAGGTCCAGTACTTC.

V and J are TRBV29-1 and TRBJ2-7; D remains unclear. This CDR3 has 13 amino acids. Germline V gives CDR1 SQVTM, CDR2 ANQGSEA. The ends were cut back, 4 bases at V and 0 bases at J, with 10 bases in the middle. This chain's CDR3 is CSVVGGFSYEQYF. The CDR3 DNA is TGCAGCGTTGTAGGTGGGTTCTCCTACGAGCAGTACTTC.

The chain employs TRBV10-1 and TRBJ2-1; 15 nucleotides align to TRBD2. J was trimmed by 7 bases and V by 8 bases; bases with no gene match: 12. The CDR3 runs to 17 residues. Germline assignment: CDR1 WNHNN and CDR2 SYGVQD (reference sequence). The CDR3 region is CASSDGTSGRSGNEQFF. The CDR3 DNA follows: TGCGCCAGCTCGGATGGGACTAGCGGGAGGAGTGGGAATGAGCAGTTCTTC.

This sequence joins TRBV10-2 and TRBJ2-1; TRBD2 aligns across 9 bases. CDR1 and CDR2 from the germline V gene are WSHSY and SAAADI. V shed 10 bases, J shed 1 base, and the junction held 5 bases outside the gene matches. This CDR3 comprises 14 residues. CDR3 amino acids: CATRGGGSYNEQFF. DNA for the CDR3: TGCGCCACACGCGGGGGGGGTTCCTACAATGAGCAGTTCTTC.

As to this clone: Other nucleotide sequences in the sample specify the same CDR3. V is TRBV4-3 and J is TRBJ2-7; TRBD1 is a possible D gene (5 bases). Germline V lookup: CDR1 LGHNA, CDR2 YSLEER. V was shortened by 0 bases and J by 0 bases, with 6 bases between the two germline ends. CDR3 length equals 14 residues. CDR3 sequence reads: CASSQEDTSYEQYF. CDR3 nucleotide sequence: TGCGCCAGCAGCCAAGAGGACACCTCCTACGAGCAGTACTTC.

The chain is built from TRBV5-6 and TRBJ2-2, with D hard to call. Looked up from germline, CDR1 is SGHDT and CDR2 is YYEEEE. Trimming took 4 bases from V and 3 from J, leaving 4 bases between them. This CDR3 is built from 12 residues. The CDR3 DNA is TGTGCCAGCAGCCCCGACACCGGGGAGCTGTTTTTT. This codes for CASSPDTGELFF.

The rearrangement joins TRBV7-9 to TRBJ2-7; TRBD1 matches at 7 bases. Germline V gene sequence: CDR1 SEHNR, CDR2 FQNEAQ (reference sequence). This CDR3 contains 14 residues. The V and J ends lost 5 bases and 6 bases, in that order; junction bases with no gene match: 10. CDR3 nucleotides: TGTGCCAGCAGCGCCGTGGGACAGTACCTCGAGCAGTACTTC. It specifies CASSAVGQYLEQYF.

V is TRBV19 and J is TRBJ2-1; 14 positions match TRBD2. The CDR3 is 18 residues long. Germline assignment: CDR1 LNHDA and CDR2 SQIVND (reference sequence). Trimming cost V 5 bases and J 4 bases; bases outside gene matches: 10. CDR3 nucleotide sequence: TGTGCCAGTAGTGCCGGACTAGCGGGGGGAACACCTTACAATGAGCAGTTCTTC. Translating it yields CASSAGLAGGTPYNEQFF.

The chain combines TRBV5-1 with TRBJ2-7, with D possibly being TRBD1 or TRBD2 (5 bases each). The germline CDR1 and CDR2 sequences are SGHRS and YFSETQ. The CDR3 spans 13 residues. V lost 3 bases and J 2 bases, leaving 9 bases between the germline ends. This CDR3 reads CASSSRGPYEQYF. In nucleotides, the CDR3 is TGCGCCAGCAGCTCCCGGGGCCCCTACGAGCAGTACTTC.

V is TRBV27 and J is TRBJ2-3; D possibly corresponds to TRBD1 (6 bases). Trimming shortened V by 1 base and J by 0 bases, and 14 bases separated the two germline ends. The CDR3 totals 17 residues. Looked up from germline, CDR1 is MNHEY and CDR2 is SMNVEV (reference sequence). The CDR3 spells CASSLYPTGLSTDTQYF. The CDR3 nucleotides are TGTGCCAGCAGTTTATACCCCACAGGGTTAAGCACAGATACGCAGTATTTT.

The CDR3 nucleotides read TGTGCCAGCAGCGCGGACGAGGCGGTTTCTGGGGCCAACGTCCTGACTTTC. This sequence encodes CASSADEAVSGANVLTF. V and J are TRBV5-6 and TRBJ2-6, with D unclear. V was cut by 4 bases and J by 1 base, with 15 bases left in between. The CDR3 spans 17 residues. Germline-derived CDR1 and CDR2 are SGHDT and YYEEEE.

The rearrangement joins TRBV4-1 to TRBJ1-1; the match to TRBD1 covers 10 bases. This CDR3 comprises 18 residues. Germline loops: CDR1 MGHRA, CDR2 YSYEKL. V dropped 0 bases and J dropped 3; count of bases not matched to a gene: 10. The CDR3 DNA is TGCGCCAGCAGCCAAGATGAAGGACAGGGGGAGGGGTACACTGAAGCTTTCTTT. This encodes CASSQDEGQGEGYTEAFF.

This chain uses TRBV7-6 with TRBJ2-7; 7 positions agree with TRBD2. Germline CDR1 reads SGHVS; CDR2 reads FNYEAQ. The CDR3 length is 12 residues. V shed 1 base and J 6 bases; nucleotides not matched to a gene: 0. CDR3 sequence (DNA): TGTGCCAGCAGCTTAGGGGAGGGCGAGCAGTACTTC. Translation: CASSLGEGEQYF.

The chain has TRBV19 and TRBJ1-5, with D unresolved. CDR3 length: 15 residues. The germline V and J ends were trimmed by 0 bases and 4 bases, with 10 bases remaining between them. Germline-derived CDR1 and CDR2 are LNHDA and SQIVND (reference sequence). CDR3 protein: CASSIDSPPNQPQHF. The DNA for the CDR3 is TGTGCCAGTAGTATAGACAGCCCCCCGAATCAGCCCCAGCATTTT.